The sequence of this TCR beta chain was determined in a study of cytomegalovirus exposure and HLA in healthy donors. Whole-study context: A later analysis reported the roughly 130 validation repertoires used the same platform as the 666 first-cohort repertoires.

Germline V gives CDR1 LGHNA, CDR2 YNFKEQ. The CDR3 sequence is 14 residues long. The germline V and J ends were trimmed by 5 bases and 1 base, with 11 bases remaining between them. Sequencing used immunoSEQ multiplex PCR; TCRdb keeps in-frame clones, though not all of them. The sample carries 200,000 to 300,000 clones, roughly 88% recorded once. Input material: PBMCs. The J gene is TRBJ1-1, the V gene TRBV4-2; D ambiguous. This sequence originates from a woman aged 25 to 39 in good health and CMV-seronegative. This CDR3 is CASSATVGNTEAFF. Here the CDR3 DNA reads TGTGCCAGCAGCGCCACGGTGGGGAACACTGAAGCTTTCTTT.